This T cell receptor (beta chain) appears in the sequencing data of a study of blood T cell repertoires in COVID-19. Background on the study: COVID-19 samples from acute and convalescent phases originated in the United States, Italy and Spain. PBMCs, B-cell-depleted T cells, or T cells were the source of the cDNA or gDNA that made up the material.

Trimming took 2 bases from V and 1 from J, leaving 9 bases between them. The CDR3 is 14 residues long. Germline loops: CDR1 SGHRS, CDR2 YFSETQ. In the source study's methods: Amplification of reference gene primers was used by the study to estimate nucleated cell counts. The assay was immunoSEQ multiplex PCR, and TCRdb's table has in-frame clones only and misses some. The V and J calls and clone size were taken over from that table, and D and trimming were inferred from the DNA. The table lists about 180,000 clones, 70% to 85% of them singletons. V gene TRBV5-1 combines with J gene TRBJ2-5; unclear D gene. Material: peripheral blood. This TCR was recovered from a human donor in a cohort sampled during active COVID-19. CDR3 protein: CASSFRDGQETQYF. As DNA, the CDR3 is TGCGCCAGCAGCTTCCGAGATGGCCAAGAGACCCAGTACTTC.